This T cell receptor beta chain was identified in a study of T-cell memory formation after mild COVID-19. Whole-study context: TCR clustering was largely donor specific.

Of note for this clonotype: The antigen is undetermined.

Study outcomes and limitations: Among clones peaking at day 37 in the second wave, SARS-CoV-2 specificity remained unconfirmed. Contracting CD8+ clones were enriched in EMRA, CD4+ mainly in CM and EM.

The germline V gene has CDR1 MNHEY and CDR2 SVGAGI. The J segment lost 5 bases and the V segment lost 6 bases, leaving 12 bases of the junction unmatched. This CDR3 contains 15 residues. TCRdb reprocessed the 5' RACE reads via MiXCR and lists one record per CDR3 protein. The sample records about 90,000 distinct CDR3 sequences, about 15% being singletons. Sequenced material: PBMCs or a T cell subset sorted from them (not recorded which). This receptor was taken from a man aged 18 to 30 who had mild COVID-19 (a few samples of this study predate the infection). Cell type and time point are not known. The chain links TRBV6-5 to TRBJ1-1; TRBD1 aligns across 7 bases. CDR3 DNA: TGTGCCAGCAGCCGTGGACAGGTCCGGGGGACTGAAGCTTTCTTT. The encoded protein is CASSRGQVRGTEAFF.